The T cell receptor (beta chain) under discussion was sequenced for a study of cytomegalovirus exposure and HLA in healthy donors. Overall study context: Of roughly 400 genotyped donors, roughly 80% clustered with self-reported Caucasian donors. General study points: According to the study, about 180 TCR beta chains were cytomegalovirus-associated. According to a later analysis, most TCR beta chains associated with CMV appeared HLA-restricted.

The CDR3 runs to 13 residues. Germline V gene lookup returns CDR1 SNHLY and CDR2 FYNNEI. As for this clone: Its antigen is still unknown. The junction differs from germline at one of its ends, possibly a read error.

60 Vbeta and 13 Jbeta primers were used in PCR. Original handling: About 80 million unique TCR beta chains, about 10 million of them shared, were counted by a later analysis. Repertoires were generated with immunoSEQ multiplex PCR, while TCRdb's copy carries only in-frame clones and drops some. The V and J calls and the clone size are those of that table, but D and trimming were determined from the DNA. This repertoire includes roughly 50,000 clones. V gene TRBV2 combines with J gene TRBJ1-1, with D uncertain. The sample taken for sequencing was PBMCs. This TCR was sampled from a woman between 40 and 55 years old in good health and CMV-seronegative. CDR3 in amino acids: CASSEERNTEDFF. The CDR3 DNA sequence: TGTGCCAGCAGTGAGGAGAGGAACACTGAAGATTTCTTT.